This is a list of T cell receptor beta chains from one sample in a study of blood T cell repertoires in COVID-19. The protocol was immunoSEQ multiplex PCR, while the TCRdb copy is restricted to in-frame clones and leaves out a portion. Among about 120,000 clones listed, 85% to 90% were seen once. Material for sequencing was peripheral blood. The receptor source for this set is an older woman with acute or convalescent COVID-19. CDR3s include the opening cysteine and the closing phenylalanine or tryptophan. A D gene is named only where the DNA matches it firmly. Clone size is not always given. Where it is, it says once, few, many or a class for expanded clones.

j_gene: TRBJ2-7
v_gene: TRBV7-7
abundance: .
d_gene: TRBD1
CDR3nt: TGTGCTAGCAGCTTTTCGACAGGGAGCTCCTACGAGCAGTACTTC
CDR3aa: CASSFSTGSSYEQYF

j_gene: TRBJ1-2
v_gene: TRBV12-3/TRBV12-4
abundance: .
d_gene: TRBD1
CDR3nt: TGTGCCAGCAGGGGAACAGGGGCAAGCTACACCTTC
CDR3aa: CASRGTGASYTF

j_gene: TRBJ2-1
v_gene: TRBV20-1
abundance: once
d_gene: .
CDR3nt: TGCCCACTAGCAAGCGATGAGCAGTTCTTC
CDR3aa: CPLASDEQFF

j_gene: TRBJ1-6
v_gene: TRBV27
abundance: few
d_gene: .
CDR3nt: TGTGCCAGCAGTCCCTGGACAGCGAATAATTCACCCCTCCACTTT
CDR3aa: CASSPWTANNSPLHF

j_gene: TRBJ1-1
v_gene: TRBV30
abundance: .
d_gene: TRBD1
CDR3nt: TGTGCCTCCGGGGACAGGACCTACACTGAAGCTTTCTTT
CDR3aa: CASGDRTYTEAFF

j_gene: TRBJ1-4
v_gene: TRBV24-1
abundance: .
d_gene: TRBD1
CDR3nt: TGTGCCACCAGTGATTCCAGGGACAGGGGGACCACTAATGAAAAACTGTTTTTT
CDR3aa: CATSDSRDRGTTNEKLFF

j_gene: TRBJ1-5
v_gene: TRBV6-2/TRBV6-3
abundance: .
d_gene: TRBD1
CDR3nt: TGTGCCAGCAGTTACCGACAGGGTAGGGGCAATCAGCCCCAGCATTTT
CDR3aa: CASSYRQGRGNQPQHF

j_gene: TRBJ1-2
v_gene: TRBV7-9
abundance: .
d_gene: .
CDR3nt: TGTGCCAGCAGCCCGAACACCGGGGGAGGCTACACCTTC
CDR3aa: CASSPNTGGGYTF

j_gene: TRBJ2-2
v_gene: TRBV21-1
abundance: few
d_gene: .
CDR3nt: TGTGCCAGCAGCCCACAGGGGTGGGTCGGGGAGCTGTTTTTT
CDR3aa: CASSPQGWVGELFF

j_gene: TRBJ2-5
v_gene: TRBV27
abundance: .
d_gene: .
CDR3nt: TGTGCCAGCAGTTCTGCGGGGGCGGGAGAGACCCAGTACTTC
CDR3aa: CASSSAGAGETQYF

j_gene: TRBJ2-3
v_gene: TRBV7-3
abundance: once
d_gene: .
CDR3nt: TGTGCCAGCAGCATCAACGAGGTAGCAGATACGCAGTATTTT
CDR3aa: CASSINEVADTQYF

j_gene: TRBJ2-7
v_gene: TRBV6-5
abundance: .
d_gene: TRBD1
CDR3nt: TGTGCCAGCAGTTACTCGGACAGGGTCTACGAGCAGTACTTC
CDR3aa: CASSYSDRVYEQYF

j_gene: TRBJ2-7
v_gene: TRBV5-1
abundance: once
d_gene: .
CDR3nt: TGCGCCAGCAGCTCTGGAGAAACTTTCGAGCAGTACTTC
CDR3aa: CASSSGETFEQYF

j_gene: TRBJ2-5
v_gene: TRBV19
abundance: once
d_gene: TRBD2
CDR3nt: TGTGCCAGTAGTACCCCCGGGACTAGGGAGACCCAGTACTTC
CDR3aa: CASSTPGTRETQYF

j_gene: TRBJ1-2
v_gene: TRBV5-1
abundance: few
d_gene: .
CDR3nt: TGCGCCAGCAGCTTAGGGACTTCCTATGGCTACACCTTC
CDR3aa: CASSLGTSYGYTF

j_gene: TRBJ1-5
v_gene: TRBV5-5
abundance: .
d_gene: .
CDR3nt: TGTGCCAGCAGCCAGAGCACGGGAAATCAGCCCCAGCATTTT
CDR3aa: CASSQSTGNQPQHF

j_gene: TRBJ1-2
v_gene: TRBV30
abundance: few
d_gene: .
CDR3nt: TGTGCCTGGAGCCAGAAGAATAACTATGGCTACACCTTC
CDR3aa: CAWSQKNNYGYTF

j_gene: TRBJ1-6
v_gene: TRBV2
abundance: .
d_gene: .
CDR3nt: TGTGCCAGCAATCCCCAGGGGTTGGTGAATTCACCCCTCCACTTT
CDR3aa: CASNPQGLVNSPLHF

j_gene: TRBJ2-4
v_gene: TRBV5-4
abundance: once
d_gene: .
CDR3nt: TGTGCCAGCAGCACCCCCGGGACTCTAGCCAAAAACATTCAGTACTTC
CDR3aa: CASSTPGTLAKNIQYF

j_gene: TRBJ1-5
v_gene: TRBV6-5
abundance: .
d_gene: .
CDR3nt: TGTGCCAGCAGATCGGGGGGCGGCAATCAGCCCCAGCATTTT
CDR3aa: CASRSGGGNQPQHF

j_gene: TRBJ1-1
v_gene: TRBV5-6
abundance: .
d_gene: TRBD1
CDR3nt: TGTGCCAGCAGCACCATCAGGGAGAACAGGGGTTGGACTGAAGCTTTCTTT
CDR3aa: CASSTIRENRGWTEAFF

j_gene: TRBJ1-4
v_gene: TRBV7-9
abundance: .
d_gene: TRBD1
CDR3nt: TGTGCCAGCAGCTTAGCTCTGACAGGGGCTAATGAAAAACTGTTTTTT
CDR3aa: CASSLALTGANEKLFF

j_gene: TRBJ1-1
v_gene: TRBV5-1
abundance: .
d_gene: .
CDR3nt: TGCGCCAGCAGTGGAGGGGCCCCAATGAACACTGAAGCTTTCTTT
CDR3aa: CASSGGAPMNTEAFF

j_gene: TRBJ1-5
v_gene: TRBV3-1/TRBV3-2
abundance: .
d_gene: .
CDR3nt: TGTGCCAGCAGCCAAGGATCCGGCCAGGGTCAGCCCCAGCATTTT
CDR3aa: CASSQGSGQGQPQHF

j_gene: TRBJ2-5
v_gene: TRBV28
abundance: .
d_gene: TRBD1
CDR3nt: TGTGCCAGCAGTTTAGTCGGGACAGGGAAAGAGACCCAGTACTTC
CDR3aa: CASSLVGTGKETQYF

j_gene: TRBJ1-5
v_gene: TRBV2
abundance: .
d_gene: .
CDR3nt: TGTGCCAGCAGTACCGAGTCCTATAGCAATCAGCCCCAGCATTTT
CDR3aa: CASSTESYSNQPQHF

j_gene: TRBJ2-7
v_gene: TRBV20-1
abundance: once
d_gene: TRBD1
CDR3nt: TGCAGTGCTGGACAGGGTGACGAGCAGTACTTC
CDR3aa: CSAGQGDEQYF

j_gene: TRBJ1-2
v_gene: TRBV3-1/TRBV3-2
abundance: .
d_gene: .
CDR3nt: TGTGCCAGCAGCCAAGACACGATGAGAGGCTACACCTTC
CDR3aa: CASSQDTMRGYTF

j_gene: TRBJ1-6
v_gene: TRBV6-5
abundance: .
d_gene: TRBD1
CDR3nt: TGTGCCAGCAGCCCGGGACAGTATAATTCACCCCTCCACTTT
CDR3aa: CASSPGQYNSPLHF

j_gene: TRBJ2-1
v_gene: TRBV5-5
abundance: .
d_gene: .
CDR3nt: TGTGCCAGCAGCTTGCGGGATGAGCAGTTCTTC
CDR3aa: CASSLRDEQFF

j_gene: TRBJ1-5
v_gene: TRBV3-1/TRBV3-2
abundance: .
d_gene: .
CDR3nt: TGTGCCAGCAGCCCGGGCAGGGGTGGTCAGCCCCAGCATTTT
CDR3aa: CASSPGRGGQPQHF

j_gene: TRBJ1-2
v_gene: TRBV28
abundance: .
d_gene: .
CDR3nt: TGTGCCAGCAGTTCTGACTATGGCTACACCTTC
CDR3aa: CASSSDYGYTF

j_gene: TRBJ1-2
v_gene: TRBV19
abundance: few
d_gene: .
CDR3nt: TGTGCCAGTAGTACGCCGGGACAAAACTATGGCTACACCTTC
CDR3aa: CASSTPGQNYGYTF

j_gene: TRBJ1-5
v_gene: TRBV4-2
abundance: .
d_gene: .
CDR3nt: TGTGCCAGCAGCCAAGAGAAAATGGGCGTCCAGCCCCAGCATTTT
CDR3aa: CASSQEKMGVQPQHF

j_gene: TRBJ2-2
v_gene: TRBV2
abundance: .
d_gene: TRBD1
CDR3nt: TGTGCCAGCAGTGTGGAGGGGACAGGGGGAACCGGGGAGCTGTTTTTT
CDR3aa: CASSVEGTGGTGELFF

j_gene: TRBJ2-7
v_gene: TRBV6-5
abundance: .
d_gene: TRBD2
CDR3nt: TGTGCCAGCAGTCCATCTAGCGGGCTATCCTACGAGCAGTACTTC
CDR3aa: CASSPSSGLSYEQYF

j_gene: TRBJ2-2
v_gene: TRBV7-2
abundance: .
d_gene: TRBD2
CDR3nt: TGTGCCAGCAGCTTAATAGGCCTAGCGGCCGGGGAGCTGTTTTTT
CDR3aa: CASSLIGLAAGELFF

j_gene: TRBJ1-5
v_gene: TRBV9
abundance: .
d_gene: .
CDR3nt: TGTGCCAGCAGCGTAGACCCTCGGGAGGATCAGCCCCAGCATTTT
CDR3aa: CASSVDPREDQPQHF

j_gene: TRBJ2-1
v_gene: TRBV6-5
abundance: .
d_gene: .
CDR3nt: TGTGCCATCAAAGGGAGCTCCTACAATGAGCAGTTCTTC
CDR3aa: CAIKGSSYNEQFF

j_gene: TRBJ1-5
v_gene: TRBV6-5
abundance: .
d_gene: TRBD1
CDR3nt: TGTGCCGCGACTGGGACAGGGAAAGGGCAGCCCCAGCATTTT
CDR3aa: CAATGTGKGQPQHF

j_gene: TRBJ1-2
v_gene: TRBV5-4
abundance: .
d_gene: .
CDR3nt: TGTGCCAGCAGCATACAGGGCAGAAGCTACACCTTC
CDR3aa: CASSIQGRSYTF

j_gene: TRBJ1-5
v_gene: TRBV2
abundance: .
d_gene: .
CDR3nt: TGTGCCAGCAGTCGGACGGGGTTCAATCAGCCCCAGCATTTT
CDR3aa: CASSRTGFNQPQHF

j_gene: TRBJ1-5
v_gene: TRBV2
abundance: once
d_gene: .
CDR3nt: TGTGCCAGCAGCCAGGGTTGGAGCAATCAGCCCCAGCATTTT
CDR3aa: CASSQGWSNQPQHF

j_gene: TRBJ2-3
v_gene: TRBV5-1
abundance: .
d_gene: TRBD2
CDR3nt: TGCGCCAGCAGCTTGGGGATAGCGGGGGTCACAGATACGCAGTATTTT
CDR3aa: CASSLGIAGVTDTQYF

j_gene: TRBJ1-2
v_gene: TRBV28
abundance: .
d_gene: .
CDR3nt: TGTGCCAGCAGTTTACTGGGGCAGGGATCTACGCTCGGGGGTGGCTACACCTTC
CDR3aa: CASSLLGQGSTLGGGYTF

j_gene: TRBJ2-3
v_gene: TRBV5-1
abundance: .
d_gene: .
CDR3nt: TGCGCCAGCAGCTACTCTCCCGGGACTGGAAGCACAGATACGCAGTATTTT
CDR3aa: CASSYSPGTGSTDTQYF

j_gene: TRBJ2-1
v_gene: TRBV7-9
abundance: .
d_gene: TRBD1
CDR3nt: TGTGCCAGCAGCACCCGGACAGGGGGGGATGAGCAGTTCTTC
CDR3aa: CASSTRTGGDEQFF

j_gene: TRBJ1-2
v_gene: TRBV6-5
abundance: .
d_gene: .
CDR3nt: TGTGCCAGCAGTTACTCGACTGGCAGATCTAACTATGGCTACACCTTC
CDR3aa: CASSYSTGRSNYGYTF

j_gene: TRBJ1-2
v_gene: TRBV20-1
abundance: once
d_gene: TRBD1
CDR3nt: TGCAGCGGACAGGAGAGCTATGGCTACACCTTC
CDR3aa: CSGQESYGYTF

j_gene: TRBJ2-5
v_gene: TRBV4-2
abundance: .
d_gene: TRBD2
CDR3nt: TGTGCCAGCAGCCAGCTAAGCGGGGAAGATCAAGAGACCCAGTACTTC
CDR3aa: CASSQLSGEDQETQYF

j_gene: TRBJ2-2
v_gene: TRBV7-9
abundance: .
d_gene: TRBD1
CDR3nt: TGTGCCAGCAGCCCCCGACAGGGACCCGGGGAGCTGTTTTTT
CDR3aa: CASSPRQGPGELFF